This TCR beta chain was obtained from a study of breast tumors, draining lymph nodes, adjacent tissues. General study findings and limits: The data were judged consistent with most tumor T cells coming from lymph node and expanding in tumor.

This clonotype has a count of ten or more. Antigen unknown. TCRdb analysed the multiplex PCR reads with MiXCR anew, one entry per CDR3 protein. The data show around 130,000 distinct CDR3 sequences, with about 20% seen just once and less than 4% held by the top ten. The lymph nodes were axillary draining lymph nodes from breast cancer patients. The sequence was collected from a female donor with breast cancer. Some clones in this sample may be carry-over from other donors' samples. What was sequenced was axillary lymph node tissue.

CDR3 protein: CASSLVGVRRFYGYTF. The CDR3 DNA reads as TGTGCCAGCAGCTTGGTGGGGGTCCGACGTTTCTATGGCTACACCTTC. The V call is TRBV5-8, the J call TRBJ1-2, with a possible D match to TRBD1 (5 bases). CDR3 length equals 16 residues. V lost 0 bases, J lost 4 bases, and 16 bases lay in between. Germline V CDR1 and CDR2: SGHTS, YDEGEE.